This T cell receptor (beta chain) was identified during a study of T-cell reconstitution after alpha-beta-depleted transplantation in children. This clonotype has a count of ten or more. This CDR3 spans 15 amino acids. The germline V gene has CDR1 KGHSH and CDR2 LQKENI. V lost 3 bases to trimming and J lost 5 bases; unmatched junction nucleotides: 5. A library of TCRbeta sequences, prepared with unique molecular identifiers, was generated. TCRdb independently ran MiXCR on the PCR reads; one entry per CDR3 protein. Of around 680,000 distinct CDR3 sequences in the sample, about 15% are singletons; the top ten hold 1.1%.

The receptor was isolated from a human donor who donated a stem cell graft to a child with acute myeloid leukemia. Specimen: PBMCs from the stem cell graft donor, collected from the stem cell graft. The rearrangement uses TRBV18 and TRBJ2-1; 9 positions agree with TRBD2. The CDR3 DNA follows: TGTGCCAGCTCACCTTCTAGCGGGGATAACAATGAGCAGTTCTTC. It yields the protein CASSPSSGDNNEQFF.